A selection of T cell receptor beta chains follows, all from one sample in a study of vaccination effects on CD4 cells after COVID-19. Their target antigens are unknown. TCRdb's copy holds only in-frame clones and misses some; the assay was immunoSEQ multiplex PCR. Here the sample spans tens of thousands of clones, more than 65% being singletons. This sample comprised CD4+ T cells from PBMCs cultured without peptide, obtained after COVID-19 vaccination. All receptors derive from a human donor who received a COVID-19 vaccine. Both conserved end residues are part of each CDR3. The order of the fields is V gene, J gene, CDR3 protein.

V gene: TRBV11-2
J gene: TRBJ2-3
CDR3 protein: CASSWALGTDTQYF

V gene: TRBV5-1
J gene: TRBJ1-5
CDR3 protein: CASSRQGDQPQHF

V gene: TRBV24-1
J gene: TRBJ2-6
CDR3 protein: CATSDQSQGTGANVLTF

V gene: TRBV5-1
J gene: TRBJ1-4
CDR3 protein: CASSLGGQGVGTNEKLFF

V gene: TRBV19
J gene: TRBJ1-5
CDR3 protein: CASSMGDNSNQPQHF

V gene: TRBV12-3/TRBV12-4
J gene: TRBJ2-7
CDR3 protein: CASSLRGDEQYF

V gene: TRBV23-1
J gene: TRBJ2-1
CDR3 protein: CASSPLDSKFYNEQFF

V gene: TRBV13
J gene: TRBJ2-1
CDR3 protein: CASRYARAYNEQFF

V gene: TRBV7-2
J gene: TRBJ1-5
CDR3 protein: CASSLEYSNQPQHF

V gene: TRBV11-2
J gene: TRBJ2-1
CDR3 protein: CASSLGNSGAAYNEQFF

V gene: TRBV14
J gene: TRBJ2-5
CDR3 protein: CASSRGQGATQYF

V gene: TRBV5-4
J gene: TRBJ2-1
CDR3 protein: CASSLLTGQYNEQFF

V gene: TRBV5-1
J gene: TRBJ1-1
CDR3 protein: CASSAINQLNTEAFF

V gene: TRBV3-1/TRBV3-2
J gene: TRBJ2-1
CDR3 protein: CASSRLSGEQFF

V gene: TRBV4-1
J gene: TRBJ2-5
CDR3 protein: CASSPRDGTQYF

V gene: TRBV11-2
J gene: TRBJ1-4
CDR3 protein: CASSSVGGEKLFF

V gene: TRBV7-2
J gene: TRBJ2-5
CDR3 protein: CASSPGGRETQYF

V gene: TRBV13
J gene: TRBJ2-7
CDR3 protein: CASRRGSHRREQYF

V gene: TRBV3-1/TRBV3-2
J gene: TRBJ1-3
CDR3 protein: CASSPRSRGSYLGNTIYF

V gene: TRBV10-3
J gene: TRBJ2-3
CDR3 protein: CAISGLAGGSTDTQYF

V gene: TRBV12-3/TRBV12-4
J gene: TRBJ1-6
CDR3 protein: CASSFRMNSPLHF

V gene: TRBV5-4
J gene: TRBJ1-5
CDR3 protein: CASSDGPTYSNQPQHF

V gene: TRBV6-5
J gene: TRBJ1-1
CDR3 protein: CASSPRGGRTEAFF

V gene: TRBV19
J gene: TRBJ1-1
CDR3 protein: CASRGTGRSEAFF

V gene: TRBV14
J gene: TRBJ1-3
CDR3 protein: CAISNSGNTIYF

V gene: TRBV6-5
J gene: TRBJ1-1
CDR3 protein: CASSESGGRVGEAFF

V gene: TRBV7-9
J gene: TRBJ2-1
CDR3 protein: CASSYERGGLTEQFF

V gene: TRBV10-3
J gene: TRBJ1-5
CDR3 protein: CAISESLQQGRGPQHF

V gene: TRBV5-8
J gene: TRBJ2-7
CDR3 protein: CASSLSSGDSYEQYF

V gene: TRBV4-1
J gene: TRBJ1-4
CDR3 protein: CASSLAPTEKLFF

V gene: TRBV11-2
J gene: TRBJ1-2
CDR3 protein: CASSPARSGYTF

V gene: TRBV5-1
J gene: TRBJ2-2
CDR3 protein: CASSLVRTGELFF

V gene: TRBV4-1
J gene: TRBJ1-4
CDR3 protein: CASSQDTAQGFVEKLFF

V gene: TRBV5-4
J gene: TRBJ1-2
CDR3 protein: CASSLATPGGYGYTF

V gene: TRBV29-1
J gene: TRBJ1-1
CDR3 protein: CSVVRRQATEAFF

V gene: TRBV6-6
J gene: TRBJ1-3
CDR3 protein: CASSYSSATGNTIYF

V gene: TRBV5-8
J gene: TRBJ1-2
CDR3 protein: CASSALRIYGYTF

V gene: TRBV27
J gene: TRBJ1-6
CDR3 protein: CASSLTERNSPLHF

V gene: TRBV3-1/TRBV3-2
J gene: TRBJ2-7
CDR3 protein: CASSLRSDRGGGNEQYF

V gene: TRBV6-5
J gene: TRBJ1-1
CDR3 protein: CASMTGTMNTEAFF

V gene: TRBV6-6
J gene: TRBJ2-7
CDR3 protein: CASSSSTASYEQYF

V gene: TRBV5-6
J gene: TRBJ1-2
CDR3 protein: CASSLNKGINGYTF

V gene: TRBV6-6
J gene: TRBJ2-3
CDR3 protein: CASRGGGTDTQYF

V gene: TRBV5-5
J gene: TRBJ2-1
CDR3 protein: CASSLTSGSSNEQFF